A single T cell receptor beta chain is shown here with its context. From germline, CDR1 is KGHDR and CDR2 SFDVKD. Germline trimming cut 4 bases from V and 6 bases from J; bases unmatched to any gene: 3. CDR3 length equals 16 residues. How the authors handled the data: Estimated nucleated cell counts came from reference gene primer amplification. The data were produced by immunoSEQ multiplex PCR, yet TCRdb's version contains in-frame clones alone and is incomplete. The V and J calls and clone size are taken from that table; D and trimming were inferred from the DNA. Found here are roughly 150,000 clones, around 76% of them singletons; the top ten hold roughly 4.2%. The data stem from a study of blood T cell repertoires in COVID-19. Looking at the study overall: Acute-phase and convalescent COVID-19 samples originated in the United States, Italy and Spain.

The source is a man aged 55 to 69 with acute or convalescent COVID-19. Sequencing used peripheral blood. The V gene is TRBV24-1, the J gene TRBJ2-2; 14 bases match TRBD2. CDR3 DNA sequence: TGTGCCACCAGTGACCCGGGACTAGCGGGAGCCGGGGAGCTGTTTTTT. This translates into CATSDPGLAGAGELFF.